The 13 T cell receptor beta chains below were found in one sample sequenced in a study of cytotoxic CD8 clonotypes in ibrutinib-treated CLL (dated by TCRdb to the early 2020s). The library was prepared using the immunoSEQ multiplex PCR assay. This immuneACCESS table, as held by TCRdb, lists in-frame sequences with V and J called but not all clones. Of the missing ones, under half trace to an unresolved V gene in checked studies; the others have no known cause. This sample has about 140,000 clones in its table, and more than 70% of those were observed once. The ten largest clones take up about 7.6% of the sample. The specimen was PBMCs, collected after 36 months of ibrutinib treatment. Receptors were obtained from a human donor with chronic lymphocytic leukemia.

The rearrangement links TRBV6-5 to TRBJ1-2; D is possibly TRBD1 (5 bases). The ends were cut back, 2 bases at V and 4 bases at J, with 11 bases in the middle. CDR3 length: 14 amino acids. Germline CDR1 is MNHEY and CDR2 is SVGAGI. For the CDR3, the DNA is TGTGCCAGCAGTTACGGCTCAGGGCTCTATGGCTACACCTTC. Protein: CASSYGSGLYGYTF.

This chain links TRBV4-1 with TRBJ2-5, with 9 bases that match TRBD2. Looked up from germline, CDR1 is MGHRA and CDR2 is YSYEKL. The CDR3 length is 17 residues. V shed 4 bases, J shed 0 bases, and the junction held 9 bases outside the gene matches. The CDR3 DNA sequence: TGCGCCAGCAGCCCTTCCCGACTAGCGGTGTACCAAGAGACCCAGTACTTC. Residues: CASSPSRLAVYQETQYF.

This chain connects TRBV25-1 to TRBJ1-2, with 8 bases that match TRBD1. Trimming at V came to 4 bases and at J to 8 bases, leaving 12 bases not matched to a gene. The germline V gene has CDR1 MGHDK and CDR2 SYGVNS. The CDR3 has 15 residues. DNA of the CDR3: TGTGCCAGCAGTGGGTGGGACAGGTCGAGTCGGGGCTACACCTTC. This gives the protein CASSGWDRSSRGYTF.

The chain uses TRBV6-4 and TRBJ2-3, with 9 bases that match TRBD2. CDR3 length equals 16 residues. After removal of 4 bases from V and 2 bases from J, the junction contained 7 bases not matched to a gene. From germline, CDR1 is MRHNA and CDR2 SNTAGT. CDR3 loop: CASSANSGSPTDTQYF. DNA for the CDR3: TGTGCCAGCAGTGCCAATAGCGGGAGTCCCACAGATACGCAGTATTTT.

This rearrangement joins TRBV10-3 to TRBJ2-2; D not resolved. Trimming pared 11 bases from V and 3 bases from J, leaving 13 bases between. Per germline, CDR1 ENHRY and CDR2 SYGVKD. CDR3 size: 13 residues. The CDR3 loop reads CASKDGYTGELFF. The CDR3 nucleotides are TGTGCCTCCAAGGACGGTTACACCGGGGAGCTGTTTTTT.

The rearrangement joins TRBV11-3 to TRBJ2-3, with D possibly matching TRBD1 (5 bases). Trimming removed 0 bases from V and 9 bases from J, with 10 bases in between. Per the germline V gene, CDR1 is SGHNT and CDR2 is YENEEA. The CDR3 covers 13 residues. This chain's CDR3 is CASSLDRSGTQYF. The CDR3 DNA reads as TGTGCCAGCAGCTTAGATCGTTCAGGGACGCAGTATTTT.

The chain employs TRBV10-3 and TRBJ2-5; D is unresolved. V lost 8 bases and J lost 5, with 12 bases in between. The CDR3 length is 12 residues. Germline-derived CDR1 and CDR2 are ENHRY and SYGVKD. In DNA form, the CDR3 reads TGTGCCATCGCTACAGTTGGTGAGACCCAGTACTTC. Encoded protein: CAIATVGETQYF.

The chain has TRBV4-1 and TRBJ2-4, with D possibly matching TRBD1 (6 bases). Trimming took 2 bases from V and 0 from J, leaving 14 bases between them. The CDR3 is made up of 17 amino acids. Germline CDR1 is MGHRA and CDR2 is YSYEKL. CDR3 nucleotide sequence: TGCGCCAGCAGCCAAAACACAGGGCTACTAGCCAAAAACATTCAGTACTTC. Its protein product is CASSQNTGLLAKNIQYF.

The rearrangement links TRBV11-2 to TRBJ1-2, with D perhaps matching TRBD1 (6 bases). Trimming shortened V by 4 bases and J by 7 bases, and 13 bases separated the two germline ends. CDR1 and CDR2 from the germline V gene are SGHAT and FQNNGV. CDR3 length equals 13 residues. This chain's CDR3 is CASSWNRDTGYTF. CDR3 DNA: TGTGCCAGCAGCTGGAACCGGGACACTGGCTACACCTTC. The entire variable domain, with the rest obtained from reference TRBV11-2 and TRBJ1-2, is as follows: EAGVAQSPRYKIIEKRQSVAFWCNPISGHATLYWYQQILGQGPKLLIQFQNNGVVDDSQLPKDRFSAERLKGVDSTLKIQPAKLEDSAVYLCASSWNRDTGYTFGSGTRLTVV.

This chain uses TRBV11-1 with TRBJ2-2; TRBD2 might be the D (6 bases). This CDR3 comprises 16 residues. The V gene lost 1 base and the J gene lost 7 bases, with 16 bases spanning the gap. Germline assignment: CDR1 SGHAT and CDR2 FQDESV (reference sequence). The CDR3 nucleotides are TGTGCCAGCAGCTTAGTTATCGGAGGGCCGGGCGGGGAGCTGTTTTTT. Translated, it gives CASSLVIGGPGGELFF.

The J gene is TRBJ1-3, the V gene TRBV7-9; TRBD1 might be the D (5 bases). The CDR3 covers 14 residues. Germline assignment: CDR1 SEHNR and CDR2 FQNEAQ (reference sequence). V was trimmed by 4 bases and J by 4 bases, leaving 11 bases between them. Here the CDR3 reads CASSSGPNGNTIYF. Written as DNA, the CDR3 is TGTGCCAGCAGCTCGGGACCGAACGGAAACACCATATATTTT.

The chain joins TRBV6-5 to TRBJ1-2; unclear D gene. The germline V gene encodes CDR1 MNHEY and CDR2 SVGAGI. The CDR3 sequence is 11 residues long. V dropped 5 bases and J dropped 5 bases, with 6 bases sitting between them. The CDR3 loop reads CASSTEYGYTF. The CDR3 DNA reads as TGTGCCAGCAGTACGGAATATGGCTACACCTTC.

V and J are TRBV28 and TRBJ1-5; D is uncertain. The CDR3 sequence is 17 residues long. The germline V gene encodes CDR1 MDHEN and CDR2 SYDVKM. V lost 1 base and J lost 3, with 16 bases in between. DNA for the CDR3: TGTGCCAGCAGTTTATCTTGGACCCGGTCCCTCAATCAGCCCCAGCATTTT. Residues: CASSLSWTRSLNQPQHF.